This TCR beta chain was identified in a study of blood T cell repertoires in COVID-19. Seattle patients were enrolled during active infection and followed longitudinally. With 4 bases clipped from V and 3 bases from J, the junction kept 12 bases outside the gene matches. This CDR3 is 17 amino acids long. In germline, CDR1 is KGHSH, CDR2 LQKENI. In the original processing: Amplified reference gene primers provided the basis for estimating nucleated cell counts. Generated by immunoSEQ multiplex PCR, the TCRdb table keeps only in-frame clones and is missing some. V and J calls and clone size are given by that table; D and trimming were obtained from the DNA. The sample has some 94,000 clones; roughly 89% are singletons.

This TCR derives from a woman aged 55-70 years with COVID-19, enrolled during active disease. Material: peripheral blood. J is TRBJ2-7 and V is TRBV18, with 10 bases identical to TRBD1. The CDR3 DNA reads TGTGCCAGCTCACTGAGTACCGGGACAGGGGCTCTCTACGAGCAGTACTTC. The encoded protein is CASSLSTGTGALYEQYF.